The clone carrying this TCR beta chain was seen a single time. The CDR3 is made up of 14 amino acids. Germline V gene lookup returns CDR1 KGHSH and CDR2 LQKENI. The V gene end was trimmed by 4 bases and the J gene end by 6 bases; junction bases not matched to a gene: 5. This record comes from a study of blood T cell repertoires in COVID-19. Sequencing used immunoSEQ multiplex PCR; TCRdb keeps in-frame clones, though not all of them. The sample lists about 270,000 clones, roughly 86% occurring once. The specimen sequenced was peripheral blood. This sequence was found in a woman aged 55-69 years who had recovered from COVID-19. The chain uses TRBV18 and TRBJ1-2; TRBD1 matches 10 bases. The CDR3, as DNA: TGTGCCAGCTCACTTGGACAGGGGGAGGATGGCTACACCTTC. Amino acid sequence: CASSLGQGEDGYTF. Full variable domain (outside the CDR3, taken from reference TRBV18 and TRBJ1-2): NAGVMQNPRHLVRRRGQEARLRCSPMKGHSHVYWYRQLPEEGLKFMVYLQKENIIDESGMPKERFSAEFPKEGPSILRIQQVVRGDSAAYFCASSLGQGEDGYTFGSGTRLTVV.